The subject of this entry is one T cell receptor (beta chain). The data are from a study of T cell changes during pregnancy in multiple sclerosis. Germline CDR1 reads SEHNR; CDR2 reads FQNEAQ (reference sequence). V was shortened by 3 bases and J by 7 bases, with 13 bases between the two germline ends. The CDR3 runs 13 residues. Method: immunoSEQ multiplex PCR; TCRdb's copy keeps in-frame clones and lacks some. The profile shows roughly 50,000 clones, 85% to 95% of them singletons. The chain is built from TRBV7-9 and TRBJ2-7; D might be TRBD2 (6 bases). The clonotype comes from a female donor with multiple sclerosis, enrolled in a pregnancy study. Source: CD4+ T cells from peripheral blood mononuclear cells, taken in the third trimester of pregnancy. CDR3 bases: TGTGCCAGCAGCTTCTCGGGGGTGATGGAGCAGTACTTC. Translated: CASSFSGVMEQYF.